This TCR beta chain was recorded in a study of cytomegalovirus exposure and HLA in healthy donors. Study-wide findings and caveats: The sole available immune exposure information was CMV serostatus. According to reports, the classifier identified cytomegalovirus status with high specificity and sensitivity.

A multiplex PCR was run with 60 Vbeta primers and 13 Jbeta primers. TCRdb's copy holds only in-frame clones and misses some; the assay was immunoSEQ multiplex PCR. The sample has about 82,000 clones; about 90% are singletons. Healthy bone marrow donors formed the donor group. V was pared by 0 bases and J by 5 bases, with 1 base of the junction left unmatched. Germline V lookup: CDR1 LGHNA, CDR2 YNFKEQ. CDR3 length: 16 residues. As for this clone: The target antigen is unknown.

Material for sequencing was PBMCs. The chain joins TRBV4-2 to TRBJ2-1; 13 nucleotides line up with TRBD2. This sequence was found in a man younger than 35 in good health and CMV-seronegative. DNA for the CDR3: TGTGCCAGCAGCCAAGACGGGACTAGCGGGAACAATGAGCAGTTCTTC. Encoded protein: CASSQDGTSGNNEQFF.